Each of the 17 T cell receptor beta chains below was sequenced from the same sample in a study of blood T cell repertoires in COVID-19. The assay was immunoSEQ multiplex PCR, and TCRdb's table has in-frame clones only and misses some. The data contain some 33,000 clones, around 90% of them singletons. Sequenced: peripheral blood. The receptor source for this set is an older man with active or convalescent COVID-19.

The chain uses TRBV19 and TRBJ1-1, with D unclear. Germline loops: CDR1 LNHDA, CDR2 SQIVND (reference sequence). V was cut by 1 base and J by 5 bases, with 8 bases left in between. CDR3 size: 13 residues. The CDR3 is CASSIGFATEAFF. CDR3 coding DNA: TGTGCCAGTAGTATAGGCTTTGCGACTGAAGCTTTCTTT.

V usage is TRBV18 and J usage is TRBJ1-4, with 7 bases identical to TRBD1. With 4 bases clipped from V and 5 bases from J, the junction kept 7 bases outside the gene matches. The length of the CDR3 is 15 residues. Germline V CDR1 and CDR2: KGHSH, LQKENI. This chain's CDR3 is CASSQWTGENEKLFF. CDR3 sequence (DNA): TGTGCCAGCTCACAATGGACAGGAGAAAATGAAAAACTGTTTTTT. Together with reference TRBV18 and TRBJ1-4, the CDR3 gives the full variable domain: NAGVMQNPRHLVRRRGQEARLRCSPMKGHSHVYWYRQLPEEGLKFMVYLQKENIIDESGMPKERFSAEFPKEGPSILRIQQVVRGDSAAYFCASSQWTGENEKLFFGSGTQLSVL.

The V gene is TRBV5-4, the J gene TRBJ1-4, with D hard to call. The germline V and J ends were trimmed by 3 bases and 8 bases, with 8 bases remaining between them. Germline CDR1 SGHNT, CDR2 YYREEE (reference sequence). The CDR3 runs to 12 residues. The CDR3 is CASSSPSEKLFF. The CDR3 region has the DNA TGTGCCAGCAGCTCCCCGTCGGAAAAACTGTTTTTT.

J is TRBJ1-2 and V is TRBV30; possibly TRBD1 for D (6 bases). The CDR3 extends over 13 amino acids. Germline CDR1 GTSNPN, CDR2 SVGIG (reference sequence). Trimming stripped 2 bases from V and 4 bases from J, with 11 bases between. The CDR3 DNA is TGTGCCTGGAGTCCGGACAGAACCTATGGCTACACCTTC. Translated, it gives CAWSPDRTYGYTF.

The CDR3 region has the DNA TGTGCTAGTGGTTTGTCGGAGGGATGGCGCATTTCGTTCTATGGCTACACCTTC. It is translated as CASGLSEGWRISFYGYTF. The chain uses TRBV12-5 and TRBJ1-2, with unresolved D. The germline V and J ends were trimmed by 2 bases and 4 bases, with 23 bases remaining between them. Germline V gene lookup returns CDR1 LGHNT and CDR2 FRNRAP. The CDR3 length is 18 residues.

The genes are TRBV7-2 and TRBJ2-7; 9 positions match TRBD1. The length of the CDR3 is 17 residues. CDR1 and CDR2 (germline): SGHTA, FQGNSA. The ends lost 5 bases at V and 4 bases at J; junction bases unmatched: 15. The CDR3: CASSARTGGGRRYEQYF. CDR3 coding DNA: TGTGCCAGCAGCGCCCGTACAGGGGGCGGCAGGAGGTACGAGCAGTACTTC.

The V call is TRBV12-3 or TRBV12-4, the J call TRBJ1-1; D not resolved. This CDR3 has 11 residues. Trimming cost V 2 bases and J 8 bases, with 6 bases left between them. The CDR3 is CASSLRREAFF. The CDR3 nucleotides read TGTGCCAGCAGTTTAAGGAGGGAAGCTTTCTTT.

This chain uses TRBV6-6 with TRBJ1-2; TRBD1 is a possible D gene (5 bases). Germline loops: CDR1 MNHNY, CDR2 SVGAGI (reference sequence). V was pared by 5 bases and J by 2 bases, with 12 bases between. This CDR3 is built from 14 residues. The CDR3 spells CASSPRVSNYGYTF. CDR3 DNA sequence: TGTGCCAGCAGTCCCAGGGTATCCAACTATGGCTACACCTTC.

This clone has just one count. The chain carries TRBV5-1 and TRBJ1-3, with D possibly matching TRBD1 (6 bases). Germline V gene data show CDR1 as SGHRS and CDR2 as YFSETQ. The V and J ends lost 0 bases and 2 bases respectively, with 18 bases between them. The CDR3 is 18 residues long. The CDR3 nucleotides are TGCGCCAGCAGCTTGGGGGACGAAGTGGGGGCCGCTGGAAACACCATATATTTT. This gives the protein CASSLGDEVGAAGNTIYF.

The rearrangement links TRBV7-9 to TRBJ1-4; 8 nucleotides agree with TRBD1. CDR3 length equals 16 residues. J gave up 5 bases and V 0 bases, and 5 bases lay outside the gene matches. The germline V gene has CDR1 SEHNR and CDR2 FQNEAQ (reference sequence). The DNA for the CDR3 is TGTGCCAGCAGCTTAGCGCTGGGACAGGCCAATGAAAAACTGTTTTTT. Translating gives CASSLALGQANEKLFF.

The chain recombines TRBV11-2 with TRBJ2-4; TRBD1 matches 9 bases. The CDR3 consists of 19 residues. CDR1 is SGHAT and CDR2 is FQNNGV in the germline V gene. V dropped 5 bases and J dropped 1; count of bases not matched to a gene: 15. The chain's CDR3 is CASSTQTGGIDVAKNIQYF. The CDR3 region has the DNA TGTGCCAGCAGCACCCAGACAGGGGGAATAGATGTGGCCAAAAACATTCAGTACTTC.

Only one count was recorded for this clone. The chain carries TRBV5-1 and TRBJ2-1; 7 nucleotides align to TRBD2. The CDR3 length is 16 residues. The germline V gene encodes CDR1 SGHRS and CDR2 YFSETQ. Trimming cost V 2 bases and J 6 bases; bases outside gene matches: 11. Here the CDR3 reads CASSFLSGRRTNEQFF. In DNA form, the CDR3 reads TGCGCCAGCAGCTTCCTGTCCGGGAGGAGGACCAATGAGCAGTTCTTC.

The chain carries TRBV5-8 and TRBJ1-1, with 9 bases matching TRBD1. Trimming cost V 4 bases and J 7 bases; bases outside gene matches: 5. The CDR3 extends over 13 amino acids. CDR1 is SGHTS, CDR2 YDEGEE, per germline. CDR3 sequence (DNA): TGTGCCAGCAGCACAGGGACAGGGATTGAAGCTTTCTTT. This codes for CASSTGTGIEAFF.

The chain couples TRBV29-1 to TRBJ2-3, with 7 bases that match TRBD2. From germline, CDR1 is SQVTM and CDR2 ANQGSEA. Unmatched junction bases numbered 10, after V lost 4 bases and J lost 3 bases. The CDR3 runs to 15 residues. This CDR3 is CSVVRAGAGTDTQYF. The CDR3 bases are TGCAGCGTTGTGAGGGCGGGAGCGGGGACAGATACGCAGTATTTT.

CDR3 nucleotide sequence: TGCGCCAGCAGCTTGGTCTCCGGCTATGGCTACACCTTC. Translated, it gives CASSLVSGYGYTF. The genes are TRBV5-1 and TRBJ1-2; D call uncertain. This CDR3 contains 13 residues. The germline CDR1 and CDR2 sequences are SGHRS and YFSETQ. Trimming removed 0 bases from V and 4 bases from J, with 7 bases in between.

V is TRBV30 and J is TRBJ2-7; weak D call: TRBD1 (5 bases). The V and J ends lost 2 bases and 0 bases respectively, with 5 bases between them. Germline V CDR1 and CDR2: GTSNPN, SVGIG (reference sequence). The CDR3 spans 12 residues. Here the CDR3 DNA reads TGTGCCTGGAGTAGGGGCTCCTACGAGCAGTACTTC. It yields the protein CAWSRGSYEQYF. The full variable domain, rest sourced from reference TRBV30 and TRBJ2-7, is SQTIHQWPATLVQPVGSPLSLECTVEGTSNPNLYWYRQAAGRGLQLLFYSVGIGQISSEVPQNLSASRPQDRQFILSSKKLLLSDSGFYLCAWSRGSYEQYFGPGTRLTVT.

V usage is TRBV29-1 and J usage is TRBJ2-3, with D uncertain. V was shortened by 5 bases and J by 0 bases, with 12 bases between the two germline ends. Per germline, CDR1 SQVTM and CDR2 ANQGSEA. The CDR3 sequence is 14 residues long. Here the CDR3 DNA reads TGCAGCGTTATGTCCTCCTCTAGCACAGATACGCAGTATTTT. Translated, it gives CSVMSSSSTDTQYF.